A single sample is the source of the 12 T cell receptor beta chains below, sequenced in a study of preoperative IRX-2 immunotherapy in early breast cancer. Measured with immunoSEQ multiplex PCR; TCRdb has only the in-frame clones, and not every one. Of roughly 3,400 clones detected, 69% appear once; the ten largest clones hold roughly 10%. Documented treatment: preoperative locoregional IRX-2 cytokine immunotherapy. Material: tumor tissue, obtained before IRX-2 immunotherapy. The receptor set was obtained from a human donor with breast cancer.

In its sample, this clone was seen a few times. The chain combines TRBV6-8 with TRBJ2-2; D is ambiguous. The V and J ends lost 7 bases and 0 bases respectively, with 3 bases between them. Germline loops: CDR1 MNHGY, CDR2 SAAAGT. This CDR3 is built from 12 residues. CDR3 sequence reads: CASTANTGELFF. DNA for the CDR3: TGTGCCAGCACCGCGAACACCGGGGAGCTGTTTTTT.

The chain combines TRBV18 with TRBJ2-1; D ambiguous. The CDR3 runs 12 residues. V gave up 2 bases and J gave up 5 bases, with 4 bases separating them. From germline, CDR1 is KGHSH and CDR2 LQKENI. CDR3 protein: CASSPGHNEQFF. CDR3 DNA sequence: TGTGCCAGCTCACCAGGGCACAATGAGCAGTTCTTC.

This clone is medium-sized by share. This chain joins TRBV30 and TRBJ1-5; D unclear. The V gene lost 0 bases and the J gene lost 2 bases, with 11 bases spanning the gap. The CDR3 runs to 15 residues. From germline, CDR1 is GTSNPN and CDR2 SVGIG (reference sequence). CDR3 coding DNA: TGTGCCTGGAGTGTCCCGGGGAAGGGCAATCAGCCCCAGCATTTT. It specifies CAWSVPGKGNQPQHF. Combining the CDR3 with reference TRBV30 and TRBJ1-5 gives the whole variable domain SQTIHQWPATLVQPVGSPLSLECTVEGTSNPNLYWYRQAAGRGLQLLFYSVGIGQISSEVPQNLSASRPQDRQFILSSKKLLLSDSGFYLCAWSVPGKGNQPQHFGDGTRLSIL.

This sequence joins TRBV18 and TRBJ2-5; the D gene is possibly TRBD1 (7 bases). V shed 4 bases and J shed 4 bases, with 13 bases lying between them. Germline V gene data show CDR1 as KGHSH and CDR2 as LQKENI. The length of the CDR3 is 14 residues. The CDR3 DNA reads TGTGCCAGCTCACGGGGCGGGACAGCAGAGACCCAGTACTTC. Amino acids: CASSRGGTAETQYF.

In its sample, this clone was seen once. The chain has TRBV6-8 and TRBJ2-7; TRBD2 aligns across 11 bases. V shed 4 bases, J shed 0 bases, and the junction held 2 bases outside the gene matches. This CDR3 comprises 15 residues. The germline V gene encodes CDR1 MNHGY and CDR2 SAAAGT. The CDR3 region is CASSSLAGGSYEQYF. The CDR3 DNA is TGTGCCAGCAGTTCCCTAGCGGGGGGCTCCTACGAGCAGTACTTC.

In its sample, this clone ranks as large. J is TRBJ2-1 and V is TRBV6-8, with D unclear. Trimming pared 2 bases from V and 0 bases from J, leaving 5 bases between. This CDR3 is 14 amino acids long. Germline loops: CDR1 MNHGY, CDR2 SAAAGT. CDR3 sequence (DNA): TGTGCCAGCAGTTACCTGGCCTCCTACAATGAGCAGTTCTTC. This gives the protein CASSYLASYNEQFF.

The V and J genes are TRBV18 and TRBJ1-4; no clear D gene. Germline CDR1 and CDR2: KGHSH and LQKENI. V was clipped by 8 bases and J by 7 bases, with 11 bases between them. The CDR3 is made up of 12 amino acids. The CDR3 nucleotides are TGTGCCAGCAGTCTTTTCGGTGAAAAACTGTTTTTT. It encodes CASSLFGEKLFF.

This clone was observed a handful of times. The chain uses TRBV29-1 and TRBJ2-3; 10 bases fit TRBD1. This CDR3 has 13 amino acids. The V and J ends lost 7 bases and 3 bases, in that order; junction bases with no gene match: 4. In germline, CDR1 is SQVTM, CDR2 ANQGSEA. For the CDR3, the DNA is TGCAGCGGGGACAGGGGCGGAACAGATACGCAGTATTTT. Protein sequence: CSGDRGGTDTQYF.

The chain employs TRBV11-3 and TRBJ1-6; 7 bases match TRBD1. V shed 3 bases and J 7 bases; nucleotides not matched to a gene: 9. This CDR3 is 16 amino acids long. Germline V gene sequence: CDR1 SGHNT, CDR2 YENEEA. The CDR3 loop reads CASSFDAGTENSPLHF. In nucleotides, the CDR3 is TGTGCCAGCAGCTTTGACGCCGGGACAGAGAATTCACCCCTCCACTTT.

This sequence joins TRBV11-3 and TRBJ2-3, with TRBD2 matching over 8 bases. There are 15 residues in the CDR3. In germline, CDR1 is SGHNT, CDR2 YENEEA. The junction had 4 bases not matched to a gene; V was cut back by 3 bases and J by 2 bases. The CDR3 loop reads CASSLRTSYTDTQYF. CDR3 nucleotides: TGTGCCAGCAGCTTGCGGACTAGCTACACAGATACGCAGTATTTT.

The V call is TRBV6-8, the J call TRBJ1-1, with D possibly matching TRBD1 (6 bases). The V end lost 4 bases, the J end lost 4 bases, and 19 bases lay between the germline ends. Germline lookup yields CDR1 MNHGY and CDR2 SAAAGT. This CDR3 is 16 amino acids long. CDR3 nucleotide sequence: TGTGCCAGCAGTTCCCCAAAACGGGGGGCGGCCACTGAAGCTTTCTTT. This translates into CASSSPKRGAATEAFF.

V usage is TRBV6-8 and J usage is TRBJ2-7, with 13 bases aligning to TRBD2. This CDR3 has 16 amino acids. CDR1 MNHGY and CDR2 SAAAGT come from the germline V gene. Trimming cost V 6 bases and J 2 bases; bases outside gene matches: 7. CDR3 protein: CASSPNGLAGAYEQYF. In DNA form, the CDR3 reads TGTGCCAGCAGCCCCAACGGACTAGCGGGAGCCTACGAGCAGTACTTC.